This T cell receptor beta chain derives from a study of T cells in Graves' hyperthyroidism and ophthalmopathy. At least ten counts were recorded for this clonotype. Antigen: not known. The CDR3 is 10 amino acids. V lost 4 bases and J 3 bases, leaving 3 bases between the germline ends. Per the germline V gene, CDR1 is SQVTM and CDR2 is ANQGSEA. Researchers took RNA transcripts and amplified the TCR beta CDR3 regions from them. The TCR CDR3 first-round RT-PCR relied on the HTBI primer set. TCRdb used MiXCR to reprocess the multiplex PCR reads, holding one entry per CDR3 protein. The table shows some 250,000 distinct CDR3 sequences, with roughly 15% occurring only once. Study-wide points: Most thyroid clonotypes with frequency above 0.001 were detected in blood.

The chain is built from TRBV29-1 and TRBJ2-5, with no clear D. This clonotype was sampled from a middle-aged woman with Graves' hyperthyroidism that later progressed to Graves' ophthalmopathy. The sequenced sample consisted of blood. CDR3 in DNA: TGCAGCGTTGGGGAAGAGACCCAGTACTTC. This codes for CSVGEETQYF.